A single sample is the source of the 17 T cell receptor beta chains below, sequenced in a study of radiotherapy plus CTLA-4 blockade in lung cancer. Profiled with immunoSEQ multiplex PCR; TCRdb holds only in-frame clones, not every one. The sample has 70,000 to 100,000 clones, approximately 86% seen once. This material consisted of peripheral blood, taken from a patient treated with radiotherapy plus ipilimumab. These receptors originate from a human donor with non-small cell lung cancer who had a partial response to radiotherapy plus ipilimumab.

The chain carries TRBV28 and TRBJ1-2; D is uncertain. Trimming left V 7 bases short and J 5 bases short, with 8 bases between. Germline values: CDR1 MDHEN, CDR2 SYDVKM. The CDR3 is 11 amino acids. The CDR3 loop is CASKEGYGYTF. In DNA form, the CDR3 reads TGTGCCAGCAAGGAGGGATATGGCTACACCTTC.

This rearrangement joins TRBV7-9 to TRBJ1-3, with 9 bases fitting TRBD1. CDR1 is SEHNR, CDR2 FQNEAQ, per germline (reference sequence). The CDR3 consists of 18 residues. Trimming at V came to 5 bases and at J to 0 bases, leaving 11 bases not matched to a gene. The chain's CDR3 is CASSTRDRAQYSGNTIYF. CDR3 bases: TGTGCCAGCAGCACTCGGGACAGGGCTCAGTACTCTGGAAACACCATATATTTT.

V and J are TRBV18 and TRBJ1-1, with D unresolved. Germline CDR1 is KGHSH and CDR2 is LQKENI. This CDR3 contains 13 residues. The germline V and J ends were trimmed by 3 bases and 0 bases, with 5 bases remaining between them. The CDR3 nucleotides are TGTGCCAGCTCACCCACAATGAACACTGAAGCTTTCTTT. Translation gives CASSPTMNTEAFF.

The chain couples TRBV28 to TRBJ2-1; 8 nucleotides line up with TRBD1. The CDR3 runs to 16 residues. The germline V gene encodes CDR1 MDHEN and CDR2 SYDVKM. Losses at the gene ends were 5 bases for V and 2 bases for J; bases not matched to a gene: 8. As DNA, the CDR3 is TGTGCCAGCAGTCCCCGGGACAGGAAAACCTACAATGAGCAGTTCTTC. It codes for CASSPRDRKTYNEQFF.

This clone was seen a handful of times. The chain combines TRBV5-4 with TRBJ1-4; D gene unclear. The CDR3 is 13 residues long. With 7 bases removed from V and 8 bases from J, the gap between germline ends came to 15 bases. From germline, CDR1 is SGHNT and CDR2 YYREEE (reference sequence). The CDR3 loop is CASSAGMGEKLFF. CDR3 coding DNA: TGTGCCAGCTCCGCGGGTATGGGCGAAAAACTGTTTTTT.

The CDR3 reads CASRPGQGALADGELFF. CDR3 DNA: TGTGCCAGCAGACCGGGACAGGGGGCCTTAGCGGACGGGGAGCTGTTTTTT. The V gene is TRBV27, the J gene TRBJ2-2; TRBD1 matches at 12 bases. Germline V gene sequence: CDR1 MNHEY, CDR2 SMNVEV (reference sequence). The V and J ends lost 6 bases and 7 bases, in that order; junction bases with no gene match: 12. The CDR3 contains 17 residues.

This rearrangement joins TRBV28 to TRBJ2-6, with 7 bases aligning to TRBD2. The CDR3 has 15 residues. V shed 3 bases and J 2 bases; nucleotides not matched to a gene: 1. Germline V gene sequence: CDR1 MDHEN, CDR2 SYDVKM. The CDR3 DNA reads as TGTGCCAGCAGTTTGGGGGGGACTGGGGCCAACGTCCTGACTTTC. Protein sequence: CASSLGGTGANVLTF.

Comment on this clone: Its ends do not fully match the called genes, so a read error is possible. The V gene is TRBV6-1, the J gene TRBJ1-1, with TRBD1 matching 9 bases. Germline V gene sequence: CDR1 MNHNS, CDR2 SASEGT. The CDR3 spans 14 residues. DNA of the CDR3: TGTGCCAGCAGTGAACCGGGACAGGGCTCCGGTTGGATCTTT. Protein: CASSEPGQGSGWIF.

The J gene is TRBJ2-2, the V gene TRBV5-5; 11 bases align to TRBD2. This CDR3 contains 17 residues. Per the germline V gene, CDR1 is SGHKS and CDR2 is YYEKEE (reference sequence). V was clipped by 3 bases and J by 4 bases; unmatched bases: 8. CDR3 nucleotide sequence: TGTGCCAGCAGCTCCGGGACTAGCGGACTAGCCACCGGGGAGCTGTTTTTT. Protein sequence: CASSSGTSGLATGELFF.

The rearrangement links TRBV28 to TRBJ2-3, with 7 bases identical to TRBD1. From germline, CDR1 is MDHEN and CDR2 SYDVKM. The CDR3 extends over 15 amino acids. After removal of 5 bases from V and 1 base from J, the junction contained 6 bases not matched to a gene. The CDR3 loop is CASSPTGQRTDTQYF. CDR3 DNA sequence: TGTGCCAGCAGTCCAACGGGACAGCGCACAGATACGCAGTATTTT.

This clone was counted only a few times. The rearrangement links TRBV2 to TRBJ1-5; D is unclear. V was cut by 3 bases and J by 5 bases, with 8 bases left in between. This CDR3 is built from 13 residues. Per germline, CDR1 SNHLY and CDR2 FYNNEI. The CDR3 DNA sequence: TGTGCCAGCAGTGACAGGAAAGATCAGCCCCAGCATTTT. It codes for CASSDRKDQPQHF.

The rearrangement links TRBV7-9 to TRBJ1-4; possibly TRBD1 for D (6 bases). V was pared by 5 bases and J by 5 bases, with 15 bases between. Germline CDR1 reads SEHNR; CDR2 reads FQNEAQ (reference sequence). The CDR3 length is 15 residues. Here the CDR3 DNA reads TGTGCCAGCAGCCGTCGGGGGGCACCGAATGAAAAACTGTTTTTT. It specifies CASSRRGAPNEKLFF.

This chain uses TRBV5-1 with TRBJ2-5; tentative D call: TRBD2 (5 bases). Trimming stripped 2 bases from V and 5 bases from J, with 13 bases between. Germline loops: CDR1 SGHRS, CDR2 YFSETQ. CDR3 length equals 14 residues. The CDR3 is CASSFTPQRETQYF. The CDR3 DNA sequence: TGCGCCAGCAGCTTTACCCCCCAGCGGGAGACCCAGTACTTC. Full variable domain (outside the CDR3, taken from reference TRBV5-1 and TRBJ2-5): KAGVTQTPRYLIKTRGQQVTLSCSPISGHRSVSWYQQTPGQGLQFLFEYFSETQRNKGNFPGRFSGRQFSNSRSEMNVSTLELGDSALYLCASSFTPQRETQYFGPGTRLLVL.

The J gene is TRBJ1-5, the V gene TRBV27; D ambiguous. The CDR3 is 15 residues long. The germline V gene encodes CDR1 MNHEY and CDR2 SMNVEV (reference sequence). V was trimmed by 5 bases and J by 0 bases, leaving 11 bases between them. As DNA, the CDR3 is TGTGCCAGCAGTCCCTTCGGGAGTAGCAATCAGCCCCAGCATTTT. This gives the protein CASSPFGSSNQPQHF.

The V and J genes are TRBV11-1 and TRBJ1-3; D call uncertain. The J call is doubtful: the DNA matches TRBJ2-2 better. This CDR3 is 13 amino acids long. CDR1 and CDR2 from the germline V gene are SGHAT and FQDESV (reference sequence). CDR3 residues: CASSFVAAGELFF. Written as DNA, the CDR3 is TGTGCCAGCAGCTTTGTGGCCGCCGGGGAGCTGTTTTTT.

This rearrangement joins TRBV19 to TRBJ1-6; tentative D call: TRBD1 (6 bases). Germline V CDR1 and CDR2: LNHDA, SQIVND (reference sequence). Trimming removed 4 bases from V and 9 bases from J, with 7 bases in between. The length of the CDR3 is 12 residues. The CDR3, as DNA: TGTGCCAGTAGTACAGGGGTTTCACCCCTCCACTTT. It is translated as CASSTGVSPLHF.

The rearrangement joins TRBV5-6 to TRBJ1-1, with D tentatively TRBD1 (6 bases). The CDR3 spans 15 residues. CDR1 is SGHDT and CDR2 is YYEEEE in the germline V gene. The ends were cut back, 0 bases at V and 2 bases at J, with 11 bases in the middle. The CDR3 nucleotides are TGTGCCAGCAGCTTGGGCGCACAGGGTAACACTGAAGCTTTCTTT. It specifies CASSLGAQGNTEAFF. The whole variable domain, remainder taken from reference TRBV5-6 and TRBJ1-1, is DAGVTQSPTHLIKTRGQQVTLRCSPKSGHDTVSWYQQALGQGPQFIFQYYEEEERQRGNFPDRFSGHQFPNYSSELNVNALLLGDSALYLCASSLGAQGNTEAFFGQGTRLTVV.